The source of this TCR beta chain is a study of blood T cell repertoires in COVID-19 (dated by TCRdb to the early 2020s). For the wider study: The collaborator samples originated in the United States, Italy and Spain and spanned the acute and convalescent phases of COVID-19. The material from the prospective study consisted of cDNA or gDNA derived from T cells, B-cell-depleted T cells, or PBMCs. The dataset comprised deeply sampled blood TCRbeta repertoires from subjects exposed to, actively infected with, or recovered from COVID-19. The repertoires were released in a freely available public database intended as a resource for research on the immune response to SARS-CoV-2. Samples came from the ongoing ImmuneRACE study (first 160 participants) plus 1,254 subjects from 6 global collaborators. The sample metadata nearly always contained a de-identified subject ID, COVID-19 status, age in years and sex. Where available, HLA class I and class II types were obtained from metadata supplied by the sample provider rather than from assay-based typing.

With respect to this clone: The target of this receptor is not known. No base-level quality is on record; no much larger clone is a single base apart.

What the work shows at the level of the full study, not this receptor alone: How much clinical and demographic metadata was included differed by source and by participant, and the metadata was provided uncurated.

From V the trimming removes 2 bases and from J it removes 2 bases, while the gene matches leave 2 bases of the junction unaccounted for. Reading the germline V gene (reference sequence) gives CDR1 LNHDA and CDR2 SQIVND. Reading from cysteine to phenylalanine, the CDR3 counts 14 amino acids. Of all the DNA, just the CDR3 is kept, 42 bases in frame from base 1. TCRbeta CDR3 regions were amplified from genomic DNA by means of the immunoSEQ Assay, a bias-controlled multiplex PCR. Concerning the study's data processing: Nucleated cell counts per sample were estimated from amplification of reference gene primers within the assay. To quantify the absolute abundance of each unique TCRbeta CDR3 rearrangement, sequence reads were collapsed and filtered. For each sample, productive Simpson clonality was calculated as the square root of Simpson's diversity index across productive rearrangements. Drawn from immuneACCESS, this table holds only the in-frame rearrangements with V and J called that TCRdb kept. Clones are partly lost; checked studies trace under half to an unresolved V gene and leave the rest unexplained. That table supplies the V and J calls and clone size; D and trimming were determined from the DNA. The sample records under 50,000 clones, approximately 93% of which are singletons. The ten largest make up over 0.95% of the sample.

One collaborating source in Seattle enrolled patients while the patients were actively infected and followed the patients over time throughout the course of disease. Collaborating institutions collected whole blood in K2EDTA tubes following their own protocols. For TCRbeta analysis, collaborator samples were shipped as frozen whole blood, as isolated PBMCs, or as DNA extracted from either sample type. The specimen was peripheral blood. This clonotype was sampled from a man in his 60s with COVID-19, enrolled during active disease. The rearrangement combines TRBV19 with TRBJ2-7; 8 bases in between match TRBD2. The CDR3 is CASSIQRGTYEQYF. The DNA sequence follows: TGTGCCAGTAGTATACAGCGGGGGACCTACGAGCAGTACTTC. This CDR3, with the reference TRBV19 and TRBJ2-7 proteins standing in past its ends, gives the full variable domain DGGITQSPKYLFRKEGQNVTLSCEQNLNHDAMYWYRQDPGQGLRLIYYSQIVNDFQKGDIAEGYSVSREKKESFPLTVTSAQKNPTAFYLCASSIQRGTYEQYFGPGTRLTVT.